The next 30 T cell receptor beta chains were all read from a single sample in a study of cytomegalovirus exposure and HLA in healthy donors. Amplification used 60 Vbeta primers and 13 Jbeta primers. The repertoire was sequenced with immunoSEQ multiplex PCR; TCRdb's copy has only in-frame clones and lacks some. The sample has about 110,000 clones; around 67% are singletons. Sequenced input: PBMCs. Every receptor here comes from a woman aged 40 to 50 in good health and CMV-seronegative.

The chain is built from TRBV6-5 and TRBJ1-3; D is uncertain. The germline gives CDR1 MNHEY, CDR2 SVGAGI. This CDR3 comprises 15 residues. Trimming left V 2 bases short and J 0 bases short, with 8 bases between. The CDR3 is CASSYGGLSGNTIYF. Written as DNA, the CDR3 is TGTGCCAGCAGTTACGGCGGACTCTCTGGAAACACCATATATTTT.

V usage is TRBV27 and J usage is TRBJ2-5; D is unclear. CDR3 length: 16 residues. Per germline, CDR1 MNHEY and CDR2 SMNVEV (reference sequence). V was pared by 5 bases and J by 0 bases, with 16 bases between. The CDR3 here is CASSPHPSQYQETQYF. CDR3 bases: TGTGCCAGCAGTCCTCACCCGTCACAGTACCAAGAGACCCAGTACTTC.

CDR3 sequence: CASSQTSGAGGETQYF. The CDR3 region has the DNA TGTGCCAGCAGCCAGACAAGCGGGGCCGGGGGTGAGACCCAGTACTTC. This chain connects TRBV7-2 to TRBJ2-5, with 7 bases fitting TRBD2. The germline V gene has CDR1 SGHTA and CDR2 FQGNSA. This CDR3 spans 16 amino acids. The V segment lost 5 bases and the J segment 5 bases; nucleotides outside the gene matches: 14. The full variable domain, rest sourced from reference TRBV7-2 and TRBJ2-5, is GAGVSQSPSNKVTEKGKDVELRCDPISGHTALYWYRQSLGQGLEFLIYFQGNSAPDKSGLPSDRFSAERTGGSVSTLTIQRTQQEDSAVYLCASSQTSGAGGETQYFGPGTRLLVL.

The chain employs TRBV27 and TRBJ2-1; D perhaps matches TRBD2 (6 bases). The CDR3 contains 16 residues. Per the germline V gene, CDR1 is MNHEY and CDR2 is SMNVEV (reference sequence). Deletions cut 6 bases from V and 3 bases from J, with 18 bases between. Written as DNA, the CDR3 is TGTGCCAGCAGAAGTTTGCGGGATATTTACTACAATGAGCAGTTCTTC. Translating it yields CASRSLRDIYYNEQFF.

This chain links TRBV23-1 with TRBJ1-4; D remains unclear. TRBV23-1 is recorded as an ORF, its role being uncertain. Trimming took off 2 bases at V and 4 bases at J, with 8 bases between the two ends. The CDR3 totals 14 residues. The CDR3 DNA follows: TGCGCCAGCAGTCAACCGGTGGTTAATGAAAAACTGTTTTTT. It codes for CASSQPVVNEKLFF.

The chain has TRBV6-5 and TRBJ1-6; D unresolved. V was pared by 3 bases and J by 6 bases, with 9 bases between. Per germline, CDR1 MNHEY and CDR2 SVGAGI. The CDR3 contains 14 residues. Here the CDR3 DNA reads TGTGCCAGCAGTTATACACGTGGTAATTCACCCCTCCACTTT. This sequence encodes CASSYTRGNSPLHF.

The chain uses TRBV19 and TRBJ2-3; possible D gene TRBD1, 8 bases. The CDR3 loop spans 13 amino acids. Trimming left V 6 bases short and J 6 bases short, with 13 bases between. The germline gives CDR1 LNHDA, CDR2 SQIVND (reference sequence). The CDR3 here is CASSTGGADTQYF. In nucleotides, the CDR3 is TGTGCCAGTAGCACAGGGGGGGCGGATACGCAGTATTTT.

The V gene is TRBV7-3, the J gene TRBJ2-1; 8 bases line up with TRBD1. CDR1 is SGHTA and CDR2 is FQGTGA in the germline V gene. After removal of 4 bases from V and 5 bases from J, the junction contained 1 base not matched to a gene. This CDR3 region has 13 residues. The CDR3 DNA sequence: TGTGCCAGCAGCTCGGACAGGGACAATGAGCAGTTCTTC. Protein: CASSSDRDNEQFF.

The chain carries TRBV10-3 and TRBJ2-5; TRBD1 agrees at 7 bases. The J call may be mistaken, given a closer DNA end match to TRBJ2-7. CDR3 length equals 13 residues. CDR1 is ENHRY, CDR2 SYGVKD, per germline. The CDR3 DNA sequence: TGTGCCATCACTGACAGGGCCCTCTACGAGCAGTACTTC. This codes for CAITDRALYEQYF.

The chain links TRBV10-3 to TRBJ2-5; D is ambiguous. The germline V gene has CDR1 ENHRY and CDR2 SYGVKD. V gave up 6 bases and J gave up 1 base, with 9 bases separating them. The CDR3 has 13 residues. CDR3 sequence: CAISQAVQETQYF. The CDR3 DNA sequence: TGTGCCATCAGCCAAGCCGTCCAAGAGACCCAGTACTTC.

V and J are TRBV29-1 and TRBJ2-7, with 12 bases that match TRBD2. The germline V gene encodes CDR1 SQVTM and CDR2 ANQGSEA. The CDR3 consists of 12 residues. The V and J ends lost 6 bases and 9 bases, in that order; junction bases with no gene match: 6. DNA for the CDR3: TGCAGCGTGTCGACTAGCGGGAGAACGCAGTACTTC. Amino acids: CSVSTSGRTQYF.

The J gene is TRBJ2-3, the V gene TRBV5-5, with 11 bases identical to TRBD2. The CDR3 is made up of 17 amino acids. In germline, CDR1 is SGHKS, CDR2 YYEKEE (reference sequence). Unmatched junction bases numbered 11, after V lost 4 bases and J lost 4 bases. CDR3 nucleotide sequence: TGTGCCAGCAGCCGACTCTTTAGCGGGGGGGGTGCAGATACGCAGTATTTT. Amino acids: CASSRLFSGGGADTQYF.

This clone was picked up a small number of times. A read error may produce the germline difference seen at one junction end. This chain connects TRBV7-9 to TRBJ1-2; 7 bases map to TRBD1. The CDR3 is 15 residues long. Germline CDR1 is SEHNR and CDR2 is FQNEAQ (reference sequence). CDR3 protein: CSSSLSATGAYGYTF. CDR3 nucleotide sequence: TGTTCCAGCAGCTTATCCGCCACAGGGGCCTATGGCTACACCTTC. The entire variable domain, with the rest obtained from reference TRBV7-9 and TRBJ1-2, is as follows: DTGVSQNPRHKITKRGQNVTFRCDPISEHNRLYWYRQTLGQGPEFLTYFQNEAQLEKSRLLSDRFSAERPKGSFSTLEIQRTEQGDSAMYLCSSSLSATGAYGYTFGSGTRLTVV.

This chain connects TRBV9 to TRBJ1-2; D may be TRBD1 (5 bases). CDR3 length: 14 residues. Per the germline V gene, CDR1 is SGDLS and CDR2 is YYNGEE. Trimming pared 3 bases from V and 3 bases from J, leaving 12 bases between. The CDR3 DNA follows: TGTGCCAGCAGCGCAGACAGCCCAGACTATGGCTACACCTTC. Translating it yields CASSADSPDYGYTF.

The chain combines TRBV14 with TRBJ2-2, with TRBD2 matching 7 bases. V lost 0 bases to trimming and J lost 3 bases; unmatched junction nucleotides: 7. Germline loops: CDR1 SGHDN, CDR2 FVKESK. CDR3 length: 17 residues. CDR3 protein: CASSQEAGVTDTGELFF. CDR3 nucleotides: TGTGCCAGCAGCCAAGAGGCGGGAGTGACTGACACCGGGGAGCTGTTTTTT.

This clone occurred once. The rearrangement links TRBV30 to TRBJ2-1; a weak D match, TRBD2 (6 bases). This CDR3 is 13 amino acids long. Germline-derived CDR1 and CDR2 are GTSNPN and SVGIG (reference sequence). The germline V and J ends were trimmed by 2 bases and 4 bases, with 9 bases remaining between them. The DNA of the CDR3 is TGTGCCTGGAGTCCCGGAGGGTACAATGAGCAGTTCTTC. Its protein is CAWSPGGYNEQFF.

As to this clone: Other DNA sequences in this specimen translate into the identical CDR3. This chain connects TRBV19 to TRBJ2-6, with D possibly matching TRBD1 (6 bases). Germline V gene data show CDR1 as LNHDA and CDR2 as SQIVND (reference sequence). The CDR3 consists of 14 residues. V was clipped by 6 bases and J by 1 base, with 7 bases between them. The CDR3 here is CASRTGSGANVLTF. The CDR3 DNA sequence: TGTGCCAGTAGAACAGGGTCTGGGGCCAACGTCCTGACTTTC.

This clone has a single count. V gene TRBV11-2 combines with J gene TRBJ2-7; 10 bases match TRBD1. CDR3 size: 15 residues. V lost 5 bases and J lost 4; bases outside the gene matches: 8. CDR1 and CDR2 from the germline V gene are SGHAT and FQNNGV. The CDR3 nucleotides read TGTGCCAGCAGCGATAGGACAGGGGGAGAATACGAGCAGTACTTC. This encodes CASSDRTGGEYEQYF.

This chain connects TRBV28 to TRBJ2-7, with 11 nucleotides matching TRBD1. This CDR3 spans 16 amino acids. Losses at the gene ends were 8 bases for V and 0 bases for J; bases not matched to a gene: 9. Per the germline V gene, CDR1 is MDHEN and CDR2 is SYDVKM. CDR3 protein: CASRPHGTGGSYEQYF. CDR3 sequence (DNA): TGTGCCAGCCGCCCCCATGGGACAGGGGGCTCCTACGAGCAGTACTTC.

The table lists this clone with a count of one. The chain combines TRBV21-1 with TRBJ1-6; TRBD1, the table's D call, lacks a check against the DNA. TRBV21-1 is flagged as a pseudogene. CDR3 size: 13 residues. DNA of the CDR3: TGTGCCAGCAGCAACATAGACAGAACACCCCTCCACTTT. Protein sequence: CASSNIDRTPLHF.

The chain recombines TRBV19 with TRBJ2-7, with 9 bases identical to TRBD1. There are 16 residues in the CDR3. Germline V gene lookup returns CDR1 LNHDA and CDR2 SQIVND (reference sequence). Trimming cost V 6 bases and J 5 bases; bases outside gene matches: 14. The CDR3 sequence: CASSKRFGGQGHEQYF. As DNA, the CDR3 is TGTGCCAGTAGCAAACGGTTCGGGGGACAGGGCCACGAGCAGTACTTC.

The J gene is TRBJ2-7, the V gene TRBV4-2, with TRBD2 matching over 7 bases. The CDR3 runs to 14 residues. Germline lookup yields CDR1 LGHNA and CDR2 YNFKEQ. Germline trimming cut 1 base from V and 4 bases from J; bases unmatched to any gene: 4. The CDR3, as DNA: TGTGCCAGCAGCCAAGGACTAGCATCATACGAGCAGTACTTC. Its protein product is CASSQGLASYEQYF.

The chain employs TRBV12-5 and TRBJ2-1; D not certain. This CDR3 contains 16 residues. Trimming removed 1 base at V and 2 bases at J, with 12 bases between. Germline V gene lookup returns CDR1 LGHNT and CDR2 FRNRAP. CDR3 region: CASGLGVLRTYNEQFF. The CDR3, as DNA: TGTGCTAGTGGTTTGGGGGTTTTGAGGACCTACAATGAGCAGTTCTTC.

The chain has TRBV4-2 and TRBJ1-3; no clear D. Trimming removed 1 base at V and 4 bases at J, with 8 bases between. The germline V gene encodes CDR1 LGHNA and CDR2 YNFKEQ. The CDR3 sequence is 14 residues long. CDR3 in amino acids: CASSQVSVGNTIYF. The CDR3 nucleotides read TGTGCCAGCAGCCAAGTTAGTGTAGGAAACACCATATATTTT.

The chain uses TRBV13 and TRBJ2-1, with a possible D match to TRBD2 (5 bases). This CDR3 has 14 residues. Looked up from germline, CDR1 is PRHDT and CDR2 is FYEKMQ (reference sequence). V lost 5 bases and J 7 bases, leaving 15 bases between the germline ends. CDR3: CASSPRPGMNEQFF. In nucleotides, the CDR3 is TGTGCCAGCAGCCCTCGGCCGGGAATGAATGAGCAGTTCTTC. Full variable domain (outside the CDR3, taken from reference TRBV13 and TRBJ2-1): AAGVIQSPRHLIKEKRETATLKCYPIPRHDTVYWYQQGPGQDPQFLISFYEKMQSDKGSIPDRFSAQQFSDYHSELNMSSLELGDSALYFCASSPRPGMNEQFFGPGTRLTVL.

This chain connects TRBV18 to TRBJ1-1; a weak D match, TRBD1 (6 bases). The germline CDR1 and CDR2 sequences are KGHSH and LQKENI. Trimming removed 2 bases at V and 3 bases at J, with 7 bases between. This CDR3 comprises 13 residues. CDR3 amino acids: CASSPAGDTEAFF. The CDR3 nucleotides read TGTGCCAGCTCACCAGCAGGGGACACTGAAGCTTTCTTT.

This chain links TRBV21-1 with TRBJ2-1; TRBD1 is the table's D call, not checked against the DNA. TRBV21-1 is a recognized pseudogene. The CDR3 has 17 amino acids. The CDR3 DNA is TGTGCCAGCAGCAATGGGGCAAGGACACAAGGGGACAATGAGCAGTTCTTC. Its protein product is CASSNGARTQGDNEQFF.

The chain is built from TRBV11-3 and TRBJ2-1; TRBD1 matches 7 bases. The CDR3 length is 15 residues. The germline gives CDR1 SGHNT, CDR2 YENEEA. V gave up 1 base and J gave up 13 bases; unmatched junction bases: 13. CDR3 loop: CASSLALTGARPQFF. CDR3 in DNA: TGTGCCAGCAGCTTAGCCCTAACAGGGGCCCGACCCCAGTTCTTC.

This clone was detected only a few times. The chain joins TRBV19 to TRBJ1-2; the D is unclear. CDR1 is LNHDA and CDR2 is SQIVND in the germline V gene (reference sequence). Trimming left V 8 bases short and J 2 bases short, with 12 bases between. The length of the CDR3 is 13 residues. In DNA, the CDR3 is TGTGCCAGTCTAGGTCAGATAAACTATGGCTACACCTTC. Translated: CASLGQINYGYTF.

This clone has more than one count but fewer than ten. This chain links TRBV11-2 with TRBJ2-1; D uncertain. The V end was cut by 4 bases, the J end by 4 bases, with 5 bases between. CDR3 length equals 12 residues. CDR1 and CDR2 (germline): SGHAT, FQNNGV. The CDR3 loop reads CASSWRYNEQFF. CDR3 nucleotide sequence: TGTGCCAGCAGCTGGCGGTACAATGAGCAGTTCTTC.